This TCR beta chain was identified in a study of T cell repertoires in cytomegalovirus infection. V lost 5 bases and J 2 bases, leaving 13 bases between the germline ends. This CDR3 is 14 amino acids long. Germline CDR1 and CDR2: SEHNR and FQNEAQ (reference sequence). TCRdb re-analysed the reads in MiXCR, keeping a single row per CDR3 protein. The sample records under 250,000 distinct CDR3 sequences, around an eighth being singletons. The receptor was derived from a human donor in good health (CMV status not recorded). Some clones in this sample may be carry-over from other donors' samples. V is TRBV7-9 and J is TRBJ2-7; no clear D. Sequenced sample: PBMCs. The CDR3 spells CASSMTELTYEQYF. CDR3 nucleotides: TGTGCCAGCAGCATGACGGAACTTACCTACGAGCAGTACTTC.